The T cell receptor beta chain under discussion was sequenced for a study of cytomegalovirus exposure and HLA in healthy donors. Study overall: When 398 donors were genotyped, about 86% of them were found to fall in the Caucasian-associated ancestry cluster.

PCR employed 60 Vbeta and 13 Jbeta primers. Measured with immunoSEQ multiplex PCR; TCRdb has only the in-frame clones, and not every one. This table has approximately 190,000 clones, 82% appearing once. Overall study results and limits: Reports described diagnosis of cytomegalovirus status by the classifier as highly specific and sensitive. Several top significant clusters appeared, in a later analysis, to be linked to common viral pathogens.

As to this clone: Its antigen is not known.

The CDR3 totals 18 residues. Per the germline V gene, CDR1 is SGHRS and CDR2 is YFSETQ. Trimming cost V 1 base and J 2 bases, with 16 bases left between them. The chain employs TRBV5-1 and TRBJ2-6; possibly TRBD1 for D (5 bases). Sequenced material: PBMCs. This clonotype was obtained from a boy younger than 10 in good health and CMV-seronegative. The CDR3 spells CASSLMGRDGAGANVLTF. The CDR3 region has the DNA TGCGCCAGCAGCTTGATGGGGCGCGATGGCGCTGGGGCCAACGTCCTGACTTTC.